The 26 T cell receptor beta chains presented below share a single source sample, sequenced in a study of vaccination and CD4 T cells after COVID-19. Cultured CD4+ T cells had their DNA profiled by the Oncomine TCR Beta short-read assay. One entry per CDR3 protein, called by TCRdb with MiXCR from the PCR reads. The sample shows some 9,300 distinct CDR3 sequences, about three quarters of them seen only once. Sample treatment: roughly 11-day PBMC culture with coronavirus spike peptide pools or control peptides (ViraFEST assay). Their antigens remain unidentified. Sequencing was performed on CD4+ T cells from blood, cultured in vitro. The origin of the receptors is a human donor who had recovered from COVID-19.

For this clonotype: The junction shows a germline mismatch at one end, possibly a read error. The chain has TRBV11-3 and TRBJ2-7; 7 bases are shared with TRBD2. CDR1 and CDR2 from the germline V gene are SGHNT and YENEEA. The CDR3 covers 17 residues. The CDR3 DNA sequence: TGTGCCAGCAGCTTAGATCGTAAAGGCAGGGAGGGGTACGAGCTGTACTTC. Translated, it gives CASSLDRKGREGYELYF.

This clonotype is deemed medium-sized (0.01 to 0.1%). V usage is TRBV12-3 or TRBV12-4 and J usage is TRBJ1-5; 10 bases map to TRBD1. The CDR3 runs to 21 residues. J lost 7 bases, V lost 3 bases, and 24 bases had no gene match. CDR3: CASSFRSPLRDRGMYGQPQHF. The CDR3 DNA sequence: TGTGCCAGCAGTTTCCGGTCTCCCCTCCGGGACAGGGGTATGTACGGGCAGCCCCAGCATTTT.

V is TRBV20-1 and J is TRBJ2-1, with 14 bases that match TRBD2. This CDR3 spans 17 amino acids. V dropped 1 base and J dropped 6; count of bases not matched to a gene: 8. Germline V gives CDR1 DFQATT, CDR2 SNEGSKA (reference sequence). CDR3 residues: CSARAIAGTSGGNEQFF. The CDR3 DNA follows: TGCAGTGCTAGAGCGATTGCCGGGACTAGCGGGGGCAATGAGCAGTTCTTC.

CDR3: CSARTRAVNQPQHF. In nucleotides, the CDR3 is TGCAGTGCTAGAACTAGGGCGGTCAATCAGCCCCAGCATTTT. The chain combines TRBV20-1 with TRBJ1-5; D is uncertain. Trimming removed 2 bases from V and 3 bases from J, with 11 bases in between. Looked up from germline, CDR1 is DFQATT and CDR2 is SNEGSKA (reference sequence). The CDR3 sequence is 14 residues long.

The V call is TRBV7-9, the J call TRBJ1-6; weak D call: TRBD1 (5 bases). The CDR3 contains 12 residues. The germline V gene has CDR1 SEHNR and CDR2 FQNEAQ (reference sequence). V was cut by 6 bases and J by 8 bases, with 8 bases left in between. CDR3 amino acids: CASRRGDSPLHF. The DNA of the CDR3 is TGTGCCAGCAGGCGAGGGGATTCACCCCTCCACTTT.

CDR3 DNA sequence: TGCGCCAGCAGGGGACAGGGGACCTACGAGCAGTACTTC. Protein sequence: CASRGQGTYEQYF. The rearrangement joins TRBV5-1 to TRBJ2-7; TRBD1 aligns across 10 bases. CDR1 and CDR2 (germline): SGHRS, YFSETQ. The CDR3 totals 13 residues. V shed 5 bases, J shed 2 bases, and the junction held 1 base outside the gene matches.

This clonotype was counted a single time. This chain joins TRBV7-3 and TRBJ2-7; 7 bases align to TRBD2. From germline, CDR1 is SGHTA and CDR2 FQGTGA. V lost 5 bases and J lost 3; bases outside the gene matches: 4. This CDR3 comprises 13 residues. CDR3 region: CASSPRTSYEQYF. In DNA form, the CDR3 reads TGTGCCAGCAGCCCTCGGACTAGCTACGAGCAGTACTTC.

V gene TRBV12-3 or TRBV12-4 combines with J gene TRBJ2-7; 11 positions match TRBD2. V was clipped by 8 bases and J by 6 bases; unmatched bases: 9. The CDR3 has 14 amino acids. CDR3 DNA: TGTGCCAGCGGACTACTAGCGGGAGTAGGCGAGCAGTACTTC. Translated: CASGLLAGVGEQYF.

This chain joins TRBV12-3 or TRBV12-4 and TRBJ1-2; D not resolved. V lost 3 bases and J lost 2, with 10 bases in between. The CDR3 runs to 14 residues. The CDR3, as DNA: TGTGCCAGCAGTTTGAACAGTTTAAACTATGGCTACACCTTC. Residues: CASSLNSLNYGYTF.

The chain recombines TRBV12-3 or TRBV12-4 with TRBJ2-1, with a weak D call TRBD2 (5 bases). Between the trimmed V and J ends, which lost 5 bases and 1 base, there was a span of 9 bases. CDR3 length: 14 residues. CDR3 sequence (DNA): TGTGCCAGCAGTCGCCGGGGATCCTACAATGAGCAGTTCTTC. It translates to CASSRRGSYNEQFF.

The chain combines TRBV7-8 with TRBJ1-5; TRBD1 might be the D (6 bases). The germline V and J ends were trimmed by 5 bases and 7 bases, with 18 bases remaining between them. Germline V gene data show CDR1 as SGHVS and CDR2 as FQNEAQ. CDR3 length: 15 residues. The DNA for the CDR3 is TGTGCCAGCAGCCCTATTACAGGGATAATCCAGCCCCAGCATTTT. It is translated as CASSPITGIIQPQHF.

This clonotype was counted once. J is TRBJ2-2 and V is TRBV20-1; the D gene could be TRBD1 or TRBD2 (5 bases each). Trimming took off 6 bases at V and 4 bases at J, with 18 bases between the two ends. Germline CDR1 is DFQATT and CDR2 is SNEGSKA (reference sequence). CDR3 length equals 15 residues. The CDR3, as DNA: TGCAGTGCCCCCCGGGGTCAGGGCGGCACCGGGGAGCTGTTTTTT. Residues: CSAPRGQGGTGELFF.

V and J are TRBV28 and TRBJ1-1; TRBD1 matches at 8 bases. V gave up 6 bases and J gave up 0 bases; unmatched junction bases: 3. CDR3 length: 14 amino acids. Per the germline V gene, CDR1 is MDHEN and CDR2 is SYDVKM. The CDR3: CASRSTGVNTEAFF. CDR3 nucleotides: TGTGCCAGCAGATCGACAGGGGTGAACACTGAAGCTTTCTTT.

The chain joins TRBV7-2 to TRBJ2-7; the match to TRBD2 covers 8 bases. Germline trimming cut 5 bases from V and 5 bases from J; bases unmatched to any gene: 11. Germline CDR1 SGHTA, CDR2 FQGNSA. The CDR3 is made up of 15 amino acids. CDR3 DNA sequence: TGTGCCAGCAGCCAAGTCCGGAGTAGCGGGAACGAGCAGTACTTC. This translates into CASSQVRSSGNEQYF. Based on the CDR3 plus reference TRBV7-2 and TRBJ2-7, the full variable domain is GAGVSQSPSNKVTEKGKDVELRCDPISGHTALYWYRQSLGQGLEFLIYFQGNSAPDKSGLPSDRFSAERTGGSVSTLTIQRTQQEDSAVYLCASSQVRSSGNEQYFGPGTRLTVT.

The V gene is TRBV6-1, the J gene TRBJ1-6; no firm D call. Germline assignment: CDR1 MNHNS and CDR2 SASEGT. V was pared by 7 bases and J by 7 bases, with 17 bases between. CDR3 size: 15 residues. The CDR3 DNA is TGTGCCAGCACCCGACCCGGACGGATCAATTCACCCCTCCACTTT. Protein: CASTRPGRINSPLHF.

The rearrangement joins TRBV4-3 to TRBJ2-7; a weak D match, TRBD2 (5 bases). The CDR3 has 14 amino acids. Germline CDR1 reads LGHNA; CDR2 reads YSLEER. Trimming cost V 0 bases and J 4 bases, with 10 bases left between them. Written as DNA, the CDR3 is TGCGCCAGCAGCCAAGATCGGGGAGCTTACGAGCAGTACTTC. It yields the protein CASSQDRGAYEQYF.

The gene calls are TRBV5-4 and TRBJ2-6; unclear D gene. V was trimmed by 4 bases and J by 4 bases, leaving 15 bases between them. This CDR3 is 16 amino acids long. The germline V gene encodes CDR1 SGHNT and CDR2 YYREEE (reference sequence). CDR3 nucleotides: TGTGCCAGCAGCCAGGCCCAGCCCATGGGGGCCAACGTCCTGACTTTC. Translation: CASSQAQPMGANVLTF.

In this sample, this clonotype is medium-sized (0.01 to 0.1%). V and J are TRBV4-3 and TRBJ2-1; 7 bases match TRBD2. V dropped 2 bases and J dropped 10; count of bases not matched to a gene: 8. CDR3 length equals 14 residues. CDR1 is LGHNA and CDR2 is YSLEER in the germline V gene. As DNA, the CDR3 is TGCGCCAGCAGCCAACCAGCGGGGAGCAAGGAGCAGTTCTTC. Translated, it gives CASSQPAGSKEQFF.

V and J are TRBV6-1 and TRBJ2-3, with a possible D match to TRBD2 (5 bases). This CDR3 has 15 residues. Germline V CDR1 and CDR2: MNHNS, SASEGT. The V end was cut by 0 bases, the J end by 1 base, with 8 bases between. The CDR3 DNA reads TGTGCCAGCAGTGAAGCGTGGCGGGGCACAGATACGCAGTATTTT. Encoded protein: CASSEAWRGTDTQYF.

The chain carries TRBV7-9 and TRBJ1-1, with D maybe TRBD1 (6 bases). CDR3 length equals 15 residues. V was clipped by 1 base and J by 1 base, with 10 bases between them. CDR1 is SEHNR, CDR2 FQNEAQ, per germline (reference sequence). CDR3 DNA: TGTGCCAGCAGCTTAGAGGGGGGAGCGAACACTGAAGCTTTCTTT. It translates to CASSLEGGANTEAFF.

The CDR3 here is CATLRTSADTQYF. The CDR3 DNA reads TGTGCCACCCTCCGGACTAGCGCGGATACGCAGTATTTT. The V gene is TRBV7-2, the J gene TRBJ2-3; 9 nucleotides agree with TRBD2. There are 13 residues in the CDR3. The germline V gene has CDR1 SGHTA and CDR2 FQGNSA. The J segment lost 6 bases and the V segment lost 10 bases, leaving 8 bases of the junction unmatched.

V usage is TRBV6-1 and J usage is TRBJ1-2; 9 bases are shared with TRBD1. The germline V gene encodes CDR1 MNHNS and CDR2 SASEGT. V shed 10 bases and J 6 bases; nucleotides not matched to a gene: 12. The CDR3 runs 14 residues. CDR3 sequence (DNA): TGTGCCATCTGCAGCCCCGGGACAGGGCATGGCTACACCTTC. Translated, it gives CAICSPGTGHGYTF.

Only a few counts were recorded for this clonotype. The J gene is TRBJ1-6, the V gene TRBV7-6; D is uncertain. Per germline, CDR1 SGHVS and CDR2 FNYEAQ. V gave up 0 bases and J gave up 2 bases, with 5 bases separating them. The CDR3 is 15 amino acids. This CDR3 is CASSLAGTYNSPLHF. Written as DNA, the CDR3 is TGTGCCAGCAGCTTAGCGGGAACCTATAATTCACCCCTCCACTTT.

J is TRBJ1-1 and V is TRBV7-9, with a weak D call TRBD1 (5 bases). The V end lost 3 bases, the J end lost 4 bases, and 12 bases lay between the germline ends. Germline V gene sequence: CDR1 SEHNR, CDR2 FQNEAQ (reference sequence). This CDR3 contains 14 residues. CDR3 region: CASSFEGVATEAFF. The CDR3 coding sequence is TGTGCCAGCAGCTTCGAAGGGGTGGCCACTGAAGCTTTCTTT. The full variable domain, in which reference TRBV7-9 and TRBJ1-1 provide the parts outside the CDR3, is DTGVSQNPRHKITKRGQNVTFRCDPISEHNRLYWYRQTLGQGPEFLTYFQNEAQLEKSRLLSDRFSAERPKGSFSTLEIQRTEQGDSAMYLCASSFEGVATEAFFGQGTRLTVV.

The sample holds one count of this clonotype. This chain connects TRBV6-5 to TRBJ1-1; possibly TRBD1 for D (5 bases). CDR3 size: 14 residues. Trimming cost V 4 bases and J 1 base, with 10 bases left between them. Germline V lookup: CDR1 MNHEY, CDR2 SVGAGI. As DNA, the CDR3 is TGTGCCAGCAGTTCCGAGGACAAGAACACTGAAGCTTTCTTT. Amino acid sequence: CASSSEDKNTEAFF.

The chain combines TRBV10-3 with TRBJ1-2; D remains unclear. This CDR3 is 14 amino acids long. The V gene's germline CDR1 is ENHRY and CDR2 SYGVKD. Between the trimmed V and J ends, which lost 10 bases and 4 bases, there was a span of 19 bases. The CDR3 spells CATPNGGIGYGYTF. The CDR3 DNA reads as TGTGCCACCCCCAACGGCGGGATAGGCTATGGCTACACCTTC.